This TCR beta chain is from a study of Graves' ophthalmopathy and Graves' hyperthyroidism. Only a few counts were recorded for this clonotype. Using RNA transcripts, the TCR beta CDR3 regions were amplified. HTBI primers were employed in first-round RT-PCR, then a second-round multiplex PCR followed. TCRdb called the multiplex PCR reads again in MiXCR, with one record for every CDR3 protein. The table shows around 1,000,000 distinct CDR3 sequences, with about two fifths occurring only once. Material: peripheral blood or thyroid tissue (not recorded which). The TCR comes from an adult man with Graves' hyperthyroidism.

The CDR3 is CASSQARQGPYEQYF. The CDR3 DNA reads as TGCGCCAGCAGCCAAGCCCGACAGGGCCCCTACGAGCAGTACTTC. The chain has TRBV4-3 and TRBJ2-7, with 7 bases that match TRBD1. The CDR3 extends over 15 amino acids. V trimming: 1 base; J trimming: 2 bases; junction bases outside the gene matches: 5. Per the germline V gene, CDR1 is LGHNA and CDR2 is YSLEER.